This T cell receptor beta chain was recovered during a study of beta chain features in type 1 diabetes. Study results and limitations: Insertion counts at VDJ junctions were lower in type 1 diabetes patients, who also showed more deletions there. TCRB CDR3 length was moderately but significantly reduced in all four CD4+ subsets of Type 1 diabetes patients.

Germline V CDR1 and CDR2: MDHEN, SYDVKM. The germline V and J ends were trimmed by 5 bases and 4 bases, with 20 bases remaining between them. The CDR3 spans 16 residues. This clone was observed a handful of times. What it binds is not known. Each of the CD4+ naive, central memory, regulatory and stem cell-like memory populations was sorted via CD45RO/CCR7/CD25/CD127/CD95/CD27. Purity (above 98%) was reached by all sorted populations. Expressed TCRB transcripts were sequenced because the entire RNA isolate underwent reverse transcription. Sequencing used immunoSEQ multiplex PCR; TCRdb keeps in-frame clones, though not all of them. This sample has just over 600,000 clones, with about 14% found just once.

This receptor was obtained from a man aged 18 to 30 in good health. Sequenced sample: naive CD4+ T cells from blood. The rearrangement uses TRBV28 and TRBJ1-1; D not certain. CDR3 region: CASSLSLPRRGTEAFF. The CDR3 DNA reads as TGTGCCAGCAGTCTCTCCCTCCCCAGGCGAGGCACTGAAGCTTTCTTT.